A selection of T cell receptor beta chains follows, all from one sample in a study of blood T cell repertoires in COVID-19. Profiled with immunoSEQ multiplex PCR; TCRdb holds only in-frame clones, not every one. This repertoire shows 160,000 or so clones, approximately 85% found once; its top ten account for approximately 11%. Specimen: peripheral blood. The source of these receptors is a man aged 60-69 years with active or convalescent COVID-19. Each CDR3 is given with its conserved first and last residue. The D gene is left open where the match is weak. The listing skips clone size in some rows; elsewhere it reads once, few, many or a size class.

j_gene | v_gene | abundance | d_gene | CDR3aa | CDR3nt
TRBJ1-1 | TRBV29-1 | few | TRBD1 | CSVDHRGTEAFF | TGCAGCGTTGACCACAGGGGCACTGAAGCTTTCTTT
TRBJ1-2 | TRBV5-1 | once | - | CASTPGGIYGYTF | TGCGCCAGCACCCCTGGAGGGATCTATGGCTACACCTTC
TRBJ2-3 | TRBV10-1 | - | TRBD1 | CASSESLGQGSTDTQYF | TGCGCCAGCAGTGAGTCTTTGGGACAGGGAAGCACAGATACGCAGTATTTT
TRBJ1-1 | TRBV19 | - | - | CASSIDGGVNTEAFF | TGTGCCAGTAGTATAGATGGGGGGGTGAACACTGAAGCTTTCTTT
TRBJ1-3 | TRBV19 | once | - | CASREQGISGNTIYF | TGTGCCAGTAGGGAACAGGGTATCTCTGGAAACACCATATATTTT
TRBJ1-2 | TRBV19 | - | - | CASKWAASNGYTF | TGTGCCAGTAAGTGGGCAGCCTCCAATGGCTACACCTTC
TRBJ2-3 | TRBV5-1 | - | - | CASSLGGPEDTQYF | TGCGCCAGCAGCTTGGGGGGCCCAGAAGATACGCAGTATTTT
TRBJ2-3 | TRBV6-4 | - | TRBD1 | CASSGTGGTDTQYF | TGTGCCAGCAGTGGGACAGGGGGCACAGATACGCAGTATTTT
TRBJ2-7 | TRBV10-3 | - | TRBD2 | CAIRGAIAGISYEQYF | TGTGCCATCAGGGGGGCTATAGCGGGGATCTCCTACGAGCAGTACTTC
TRBJ1-1 | TRBV5-1 | - | - | CASSLGTAIEAFF | TGCGCCAGCAGCTTGGGGACAGCCATTGAAGCTTTCTTT
TRBJ1-1 | TRBV16 | - | TRBD1 | CASSQGQTTEAFF | TGTGCCAGCAGCCAGGGACAGACAACTGAAGCTTTCTTT
TRBJ2-7 | TRBV5-4 | once | TRBD2 | CASSLAALAGPSYEQYF | TGTGCCAGCAGCTTGGCCGCCCTAGCGGGGCCTTCCTACGAGCAGTACTTC
TRBJ2-1 | TRBV7-2 | - | TRBD1 | CASSFDRANEQFF | TGTGCCAGCAGCTTCGACAGGGCCAACGAGCAGTTCTTC
TRBJ1-5 | TRBV6-5 | many | - | CASRMASNQPQHF | TGTGCCAGCCGAATGGCTAGCAATCAGCCCCAGCATTTT
TRBJ2-3 | TRBV7-2 | - | - | CASSLGVTQYF | TGTGCCAGCAGCCTTGGAGTTACGCAGTATTTT
TRBJ2-3 | TRBV28 | few | TRBD2 | CASSPGLVPDTQYF | TGTGCCAGCAGTCCCGGACTAGTTCCAGATACGCAGTATTTT
TRBJ2-3 | TRBV6-1 | - | TRBD2 | CASSEAFLGTGGPDTQYF | TGTGCCAGCAGTGAAGCGTTCCTCGGAACGGGAGGTCCAGATACGCAGTATTTT
TRBJ2-5 | TRBV27 | - | TRBD1 | CASSRGTGTYSETQYF | TGTGCCAGCAGTAGAGGGACAGGGACGTATTCGGAGACCCAGTACTTC
TRBJ1-4 | TRBV19 | - | - | CASSPAETGLNEKLFF | TGTGCCAGTAGCCCCGCAGAGACAGGACTTAATGAAAAACTGTTTTTT
TRBJ2-5 | TRBV5-6 | - | - | CASSPQLQETQYF | TGTGCCAGCAGCCCACAGCTCCAAGAGACCCAGTACTTC
TRBJ2-2 | TRBV9 | - | TRBD2 | CASRSTSGANTGELFF | TGTGCCAGCAGATCCACTAGCGGGGCGAACACCGGGGAGCTGTTTTTT
TRBJ2-5 | TRBV7-9 | - | - | CASSLRRQTQETQYF | TGTGCCAGCAGCTTACGACGGCAGACTCAAGAGACCCAGTACTTC
TRBJ2-5 | TRBV6-5 | - | TRBD1 | CASSYSRQGVETQYF | TGTGCCAGCAGTTACTCCAGACAGGGTGTGGAGACCCAGTACTTC
TRBJ1-5 | TRBV12-3/TRBV12-4 | - | - | CASTLSGGQPQHF | TGTGCCAGCACCCTCTCAGGAGGCCAGCCCCAGCATTTT
TRBJ2-3 | TRBV25-1 | - | TRBD2 | CASRPAGDTQYF | TGTGCCAGCAGGCCAGCGGGGGATACGCAGTATTTT
TRBJ2-1 | TRBV4-2 | - | - | CASSQATGYPITYNEQFF | TGTGCCAGCAGCCAAGCCACAGGCTACCCCATAACGTACAATGAGCAGTTCTTC
TRBJ1-1 | TRBV5-1 | - | - | CASSPGWGGTEAFF | TGCGCCAGCAGCCCGGGGTGGGGGGGCACTGAAGCTTTCTTT
TRBJ2-1 | TRBV6-1 | - | TRBD2 | CASSEAGGGAYNEQFF | TGTGCCAGCAGTGAAGCGGGCGGGGGGGCATACAATGAGCAGTTCTTC
TRBJ1-2 | TRBV29-1 | - | - | CSDWTANYGYTF | TGCAGCGACTGGACAGCTAACTATGGCTACACCTTC
TRBJ1-6 | TRBV3-1/TRBV3-2 | - | - | CASSQDPSSYNSPLHF | TGTGCCAGCAGCCAAGATCCCAGCTCCTATAATTCACCCCTCCACTTT
TRBJ2-7 | TRBV19 | - | TRBD1 | CASSPSGTGRYEQYF | TGTGCCAGTAGTCCTTCCGGGACAGGGCGCTACGAGCAGTACTTC
TRBJ1-5 | TRBV28 | - | TRBD1 | CASSNRQGAGSNQPQHF | TGTGCCAGCAGTAATAGACAGGGGGCAGGGAGCAATCAGCCCCAGCATTTT
TRBJ2-3 | TRBV7-2 | - | TRBD2 | CASSLPRLAGGSTDTQYF | TGTGCCAGCAGCTTACCCCGGCTAGCGGGGGGAAGCACAGATACGCAGTATTTT
TRBJ2-3 | TRBV28 | once | - | CASGRYTDTQYF | TGTGCCAGTGGGAGGTACACAGATACGCAGTATTTT
TRBJ1-2 | TRBV6-1 | - | - | CASSETSNNYGYTF | TGTGCCAGCAGTGAAACATCCAATAACTATGGCTACACCTTC
TRBJ2-2 | TRBV5-4 | - | TRBD2 | CASSLGTSGGAAGELFF | TGTGCCAGCAGCTTGGGGACTAGCGGGGGGGCGGCCGGGGAGCTGTTTTTT